This is a list of T cell receptor beta chains from one sample in a study of blood T cell repertoires in COVID-19. Generated by immunoSEQ multiplex PCR, the TCRdb table keeps only in-frame clones and is missing some. The sample contains hundreds of thousands of clones, 87% of which appear only once. Material: PBMCs or T cells enriched from blood (not recorded which). Source of these receptors: a woman aged 18-29 years with acute COVID-19. Both conserved end residues are part of each CDR3. D genes are given only for firm matches.

v_gene: TRBV4-1
d_gene: .
j_gene: TRBJ2-3
CDR3aa: CASSLQGSGDTQYF
CDR3nt: TGCGCCAGCAGCCTACAGGGATCGGGAGATACGCAGTATTTT

v_gene: TRBV7-6
d_gene: TRBD2
j_gene: TRBJ2-7
CDR3aa: CASSFSGSNEQYF
CDR3nt: TGTGCCAGCAGCTTTAGCGGGAGCAACGAGCAGTACTTC

v_gene: TRBV10-1
d_gene: TRBD1
j_gene: TRBJ2-1
CDR3aa: CASSAGQGAENEQFF
CDR3nt: TGCGCCAGCAGTGCCGGGCAGGGGGCAGAAAATGAGCAGTTCTTC

v_gene: TRBV2
d_gene: .
j_gene: TRBJ2-7
CDR3aa: CACGTSYEQYF
CDR3nt: TGTGCGTGCGGGACCTCCTACGAGCAGTACTTC

v_gene: TRBV19
d_gene: TRBD1
j_gene: TRBJ1-2
CDR3aa: CASSIGTANYGYTF
CDR3nt: TGTGCCAGTAGTATTGGGACAGCTAACTATGGCTACACCTTC

v_gene: TRBV3-1/TRBV3-2
d_gene: .
j_gene: TRBJ1-2
CDR3aa: CASSQDGGSYGYTF
CDR3nt: TGTGCCAGCAGCCAAGATGGAGGATCCTATGGCTACACCTTC

v_gene: TRBV7-9
d_gene: .
j_gene: TRBJ1-1
CDR3aa: CASSPRANTEAFF
CDR3nt: TGTGCCAGCAGCCCGAGGGCGAACACTGAAGCTTTCTTT

v_gene: TRBV28
d_gene: .
j_gene: TRBJ2-4
CDR3aa: CASRELRETKNIQYF
CDR3nt: TGTGCCAGCAGGGAGTTGAGGGAAACCAAAAACATTCAGTACTTC

v_gene: TRBV5-8
d_gene: TRBD1
j_gene: TRBJ1-6
CDR3aa: CASSLVYDRASPLHF
CDR3nt: TGTGCCAGCAGCTTGGTCTACGACAGGGCTTCACCCCTCCACTTT

v_gene: TRBV4-1
d_gene: .
j_gene: TRBJ2-2
CDR3aa: CASSLFSAPNTGELFF
CDR3nt: TGCGCCAGCAGCCTGTTTTCCGCGCCGAACACCGGGGAGCTGTTTTTT

v_gene: TRBV27
d_gene: .
j_gene: TRBJ1-1
CDR3aa: CASSPTVPMNTEAFF
CDR3nt: TGTGCCAGCAGTCCGACAGTACCCATGAACACTGAAGCTTTCTTT

v_gene: TRBV25-1
d_gene: TRBD2
j_gene: TRBJ2-3
CDR3aa: CASSGNGGAGDTQYF
CDR3nt: TGTGCCAGCAGTGGAAACGGGGGGGCAGGAGATACGCAGTATTTT

v_gene: TRBV28
d_gene: TRBD2
j_gene: TRBJ2-7
CDR3aa: CASSRTSGRGYEQYF
CDR3nt: TGTGCCAGCAGTCGGACTAGCGGGAGGGGGTACGAGCAGTACTTC